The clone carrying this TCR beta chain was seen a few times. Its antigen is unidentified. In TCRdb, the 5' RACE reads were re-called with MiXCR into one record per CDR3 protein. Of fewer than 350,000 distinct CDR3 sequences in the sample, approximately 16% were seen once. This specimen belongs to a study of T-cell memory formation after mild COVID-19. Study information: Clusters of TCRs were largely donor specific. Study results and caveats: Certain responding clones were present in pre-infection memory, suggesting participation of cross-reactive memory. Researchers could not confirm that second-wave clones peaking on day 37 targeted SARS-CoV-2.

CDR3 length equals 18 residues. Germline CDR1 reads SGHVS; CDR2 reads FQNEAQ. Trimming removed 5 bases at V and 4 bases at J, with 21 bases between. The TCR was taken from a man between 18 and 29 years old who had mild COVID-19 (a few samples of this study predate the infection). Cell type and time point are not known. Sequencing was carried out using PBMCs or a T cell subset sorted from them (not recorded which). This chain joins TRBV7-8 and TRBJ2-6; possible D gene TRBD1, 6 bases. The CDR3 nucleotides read TGTGCCAGCAGCCTCCGGGTACTTCAGGGGCAAGGGGCCAACGTCCTGACTTTC. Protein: CASSLRVLQGQGANVLTF.